The 22 T cell receptor beta chains presented below share a single source sample, sequenced in a study of shared clonotypes between healthy human individuals. Assay: immunoSEQ multiplex PCR; the TCRdb copy retains only in-frame clones and omits some. There are approximately 440,000 clones in the sample; roughly three quarters occur only once, and 9.5% to 15% lies in the top ten. The sample taken for sequencing was PBMCs. The receptors were sampled from a middle-aged woman in good health. Some clones in this sample may be carry-over from other donors' samples.

This chain uses TRBV27 with TRBJ1-2; TRBD1 matches 7 bases. The CDR3 length is 15 residues. Germline V lookup: CDR1 MNHEY, CDR2 SMNVEV (reference sequence). V shed 3 bases and J 0 bases; nucleotides not matched to a gene: 4. The CDR3 coding sequence is TGTGCCAGCAGTTTCAGAGGGACAGCTAACTATGGCTACACCTTC. Translation gives CASSFRGTANYGYTF.

The count of this clone is one. V and J are TRBV27 and TRBJ2-5; 9 nucleotides agree with TRBD2. Losses at the gene ends were 4 bases for V and 3 bases for J; bases not matched to a gene: 3. The CDR3 sequence is 14 residues long. Germline values: CDR1 MNHEY, CDR2 SMNVEV (reference sequence). The CDR3 loop reads CASSSQREEETQYF. The CDR3, as DNA: TGTGCCAGCAGTTCCCAGCGGGAGGAAGAGACCCAGTACTTC.

The V call is TRBV5-1, the J call TRBJ2-7; 12 nucleotides agree with TRBD2. Germline assignment: CDR1 SGHRS and CDR2 YFSETQ. With V trimmed by 0 bases and J by 3 bases, 4 bases remained unmatched. The CDR3 runs 16 residues. The CDR3 DNA reads as TGCGCCAGCAGCTTGGCCGGACTAGCGGGAATCTACGAGCAGTACTTC. Translated: CASSLAGLAGIYEQYF. The full variable domain, completed using reference TRBV5-1 and TRBJ2-7, is KAGVTQTPRYLIKTRGQQVTLSCSPISGHRSVSWYQQTPGQGLQFLFEYFSETQRNKGNFPGRFSGRQFSNSRSEMNVSTLELGDSALYLCASSLAGLAGIYEQYFGPGTRLTVT.

This chain uses TRBV7-2 with TRBJ1-1, with no clear D. The V gene lost 6 bases and the J gene lost 11 bases, with 16 bases spanning the gap. Germline V lookup: CDR1 SGHTA, CDR2 FQGNSA. CDR3 length equals 12 residues. CDR3 sequence: CASRTTGLGAFF. In DNA form, the CDR3 reads TGTGCCAGCAGGACTACGGGTCTTGGGGCTTTCTTT. The full variable domain, its missing parts supplied by reference TRBV7-2 and TRBJ1-1, is GAGVSQSPSNKVTEKGKDVELRCDPISGHTALYWYRQSLGQGLEFLIYFQGNSAPDKSGLPSDRFSAERTGGSVSTLTIQRTQQEDSAVYLCASRTTGLGAFFGQGTRLTVV.

Concerning this clone itself: This is likely an artifact of a read error, given a far larger clone one base away. The same CDR3 can be traced to other DNA sequences in this sample. V is TRBV4-3 and J is TRBJ2-7; 11 nucleotides align to TRBD1. The CDR3 runs to 15 residues. Germline CDR1 is LGHNA and CDR2 is YSLEER. CDR3 protein: CASSHPGQGVGEQYF. In DNA form, the CDR3 reads TGCGCCAGCAGCCACCCGGGACAGGGGGTGGGCGAGCAATACTTC.

This chain joins TRBV4-1 and TRBJ2-1; 11 bases are a match to TRBD2. The CDR3 runs 15 residues. The V and J ends lost 8 bases and 5 bases, in that order; junction bases with no gene match: 8. Germline V CDR1 and CDR2: MGHRA, YSYEKL. The CDR3 sequence: CASRELTSGNNEQFF. The CDR3 coding sequence is TGCGCCAGCCGGGAATTGACTAGCGGGAACAATGAGCAGTTCTTC.

This clone was counted only a few times. This likely traces to a read error, being one base from a far larger clone. The rearrangement links TRBV30 to TRBJ2-7; possible D gene TRBD1, 5 bases. Germline loops: CDR1 GTSNPN, CDR2 SVGIG (reference sequence). This CDR3 is built from 14 residues. The CDR3 protein is CAWSPRTPTYGQYF. CDR3 in DNA: TGTGCCTGGTCCCCGAGGACACCTACCTACGGGCAGTACTTC. Based on the CDR3 plus reference TRBV30 and TRBJ2-7, the full variable domain is SQTIHQWPATLVQPVGSPLSLECTVEGTSNPNLYWYRQAAGRGLQLLFYSVGIGQISSEVPQNLSASRPQDRQFILSSKKLLLSDSGFYLCAWSPRTPTYGQYFGPGTRLTVT.

This clone was counted between two and nine times. V gene TRBV7-9 combines with J gene TRBJ1-2; possibly TRBD1 for D (6 bases). The germline CDR1 and CDR2 sequences are SEHNR and FQNEAQ (reference sequence). CDR3 length equals 13 residues. Trimming took 1 base from V and 5 from J, leaving 8 bases between them. In DNA form, the CDR3 reads TGTGCCAGCAGCTTAGATACAGGGTATGGCTACACCTTC. Its translation: CASSLDTGYGYTF.

The chain combines TRBV4-2 with TRBJ2-1; 8 bases fit TRBD2. The CDR3 length is 16 residues. The J segment lost 8 bases and the V segment lost 5 bases, leaving 14 bases of the junction unmatched. CDR1 and CDR2 from the germline V gene are LGHNA and YNFKEQ. CDR3 amino acids: CASSEGGRGAGDEQFF. For the CDR3, the DNA is TGTGCCAGCAGCGAAGGCGGGCGGGGGGCCGGGGATGAGCAGTTCTTC.

This clone was counted only a few times. V is TRBV18 and J is TRBJ2-7, with D hard to call. CDR3 length: 14 amino acids. Germline lookup yields CDR1 KGHSH and CDR2 LQKENI. Trimming left V 3 bases short and J 4 bases short, with 13 bases between. CDR3 loop: CASSPRASTYEQYF. CDR3 nucleotides: TGTGCCAGCTCACCCCGGGCCTCAACTTACGAGCAGTACTTC.

The J gene is TRBJ2-3, the V gene TRBV5-1; TRBD1 might be the D (6 bases). The V gene lost 0 bases and the J gene lost 6 bases, with 14 bases spanning the gap. There are 15 residues in the CDR3. Looked up from germline, CDR1 is SGHRS and CDR2 is YFSETQ. The CDR3 DNA sequence: TGCGCCAGCAGCTTGGGGTCGGGCAGGGGTGATACGCAGTATTTT. Residues: CASSLGSGRGDTQYF.

The chain's CDR3 is CASSFGGRAYEQYF. The DNA for the CDR3 is TGCGCCAGCAGCTTTGGTGGGAGGGCCTACGAGCAGTACTTC. V gene TRBV5-1 combines with J gene TRBJ2-7, with 7 nucleotides matching TRBD2. The CDR3 extends over 14 amino acids. CDR1 and CDR2 (germline): SGHRS, YFSETQ. The V gene end was trimmed by 2 bases and the J gene end by 2 bases; junction bases not matched to a gene: 4.

This clone was counted once. The rearrangement uses TRBV14 and TRBJ2-3; D is possibly TRBD1 (5 bases). Between the trimmed V and J ends, which lost 1 base and 2 bases, there was a span of 10 bases. This CDR3 has 15 residues. Germline V gene sequence: CDR1 SGHDN, CDR2 FVKESK. The CDR3 is CASSQGRAFTDTQYF. The CDR3 DNA reads TGTGCCAGCAGCCAAGGCAGGGCCTTCACAGATACGCAGTATTTT.

The chain joins TRBV7-2 to TRBJ1-1; no clear D gene. CDR1 and CDR2 (germline): SGHTA, FQGNSA. The CDR3 consists of 13 residues. V was cut by 3 bases and J by 1 base, with 6 bases left in between. The CDR3 DNA is TGTGCCAGCAGCTTTTGGGGGAACACTGAAGCTTTCTTT. Translating it yields CASSFWGNTEAFF.

This clone showed up many times. The chain carries TRBV19 and TRBJ2-7, with D unclear. The ends were cut back, 10 bases at V and 1 base at J, with 14 bases in the middle. The V gene's germline CDR1 is LNHDA and CDR2 SQIVND (reference sequence). CDR3 length equals 13 residues. CDR3 in amino acids: CATKAGNSYEQYF. For the CDR3, the DNA is TGTGCCACAAAGGCTGGTAATTCCTACGAGCAGTACTTC.

This clone was counted a single time. The gene calls are TRBV28 and TRBJ2-5; D not resolved. The CDR3 runs 14 residues. Between the trimmed V and J ends, which lost 4 bases and 5 bases, there was a span of 14 bases. Germline-derived CDR1 and CDR2 are MDHEN and SYDVKM. The CDR3, as DNA: TGTGCCAGCAGTTGGACGGCGGCGTCGGAGACCCAGTACTTC. Its translation: CASSWTAASETQYF.

In the case of this clone: One base separates it from a far larger clone, so it is likely a read error. The sample carries other DNA sequences with the same CDR3. This sequence joins TRBV7-9 and TRBJ2-5; tentative D call: TRBD1 (6 bases). The CDR3 has 16 residues. Germline assignment: CDR1 SEHNR and CDR2 FQNEAQ (reference sequence). V was trimmed by 1 base and J by 1 base, leaving 13 bases between them. The CDR3 DNA follows: TGTGCCAGCAGCTTAGTTGGTCGGACAGTCCAAGAGACCCAGTACTTC. It is translated as CASSLVGRTVQETQYF.

This clone has a handful of counts. The CDR3 DNA is TGTGCCAGCAGCTTGGGTGGCGCAAGCTCTGGGGCCAACGTCCTGACTTTC. Translated, it gives CASSLGGASSGANVLTF. The rearrangement links TRBV5-4 to TRBJ2-6; the D is unclear. Looked up from germline, CDR1 is SGHNT and CDR2 is YYREEE (reference sequence). The CDR3 is 17 amino acids. V was shortened by 0 bases and J by 0 bases, with 10 bases between the two germline ends. The full variable domain, its missing parts supplied by reference TRBV5-4 and TRBJ2-6, is ETGVTQSPTHLIKTRGQQVTLRCSSQSGHNTVSWYQQALGQGPQFIFQYYREEENGRGNFPPRFSGLQFPNYSSELNVNALELDDSALYLCASSLGGASSGANVLTFGAGSRLTVL.

The chain is built from TRBV30 and TRBJ1-5; 7 bases match TRBD1. The germline V gene encodes CDR1 GTSNPN and CDR2 SVGIG (reference sequence). CDR3 length equals 14 residues. Trimming at V came to 3 bases and at J to 7 bases, leaving 9 bases not matched to a gene. This CDR3 reads CAWRAQGVGQPQHF. The CDR3 bases are TGTGCCTGGAGGGCGCAGGGGGTGGGGCAGCCCCAGCATTTT.

V is TRBV9 and J is TRBJ2-1; 7 bases are a match to TRBD2. Trimming cost V 3 bases and J 1 base; bases outside gene matches: 4. This CDR3 spans 15 amino acids. In germline, CDR1 is SGDLS, CDR2 YYNGEE. Here the CDR3 reads CASSGGLVSYNEQFF. The CDR3 DNA sequence: TGTGCCAGCAGCGGCGGACTAGTGTCCTACAATGAGCAGTTCTTC.

To note about this clone: Only one base separates this from a far larger clonotype, so it likely reflects a read error. Other DNA variants within this sample encode the same CDR3. The gene calls are TRBV5-1 and TRBJ2-7; weak D call: TRBD1 (6 bases). The CDR3 is made up of 13 amino acids. Trimming pared 2 bases from V and 1 base from J, leaving 7 bases between. Looked up from germline, CDR1 is SGHRS and CDR2 is YFSETQ. The CDR3 sequence is CASSLTGSYEQYF. The DNA of the CDR3 is TGCGCCAGCAGCTTAACAGGGTCCTACGAGCAGTACTTC.

The J gene is TRBJ2-1, the V gene TRBV2; no clear D. V lost 0 bases and J lost 4, with 4 bases in between. Germline V CDR1 and CDR2: SNHLY, FYNNEI. The CDR3 totals 13 residues. CDR3 in amino acids: CASSEALYNEQFF. The CDR3 DNA reads TGTGCCAGCAGTGAAGCCCTTTACAATGAGCAGTTCTTC.